Listed below are T cell receptor beta chains from one sample, sequenced in a study of T cell repertoires in cytomegalovirus infection. TCRdb processed the reads anew with MiXCR; each CDR3 protein has one entry. Of around 260,000 distinct CDR3 sequences detected, roughly 10% appear once; the ten largest clones hold approximately 16%. Material: PBMCs. All receptors come from a human donor in good health (CMV status not recorded). Some clones in this sample may be carry-over from other donors' samples. CDR3s include the opening cysteine and the closing phenylalanine or tryptophan. The D gene is left open where the match is weak. Clone sizes are given selectively: once, few, many, or a class where the clone is expanded.

CASSLRRSNYGYTF,TGTGCCAGCAGCTTAAGACGGTCTAACTATGGCTACACCTTC,NA,TRBV7-2,many,TRBJ1-2
CASSLIAGNPEQYF,TGTGCCAGCAGCCTCATTGCGGGAAATCCCGAGCAGTACTTC,NA,TRBV7-2,many,TRBJ2-7
CASRRTGDTQYF,TGTGCCAGCAGGAGGACTGGAGATACGCAGTATTTT,NA,TRBV12-3/TRBV12-4,many,TRBJ2-3
CASSYLQETQYF,TGTGCCAGCAGCTACCTCCAAGAGACCCAGTACTTC,NA,TRBV7-2,many,TRBJ2-5
CASTDRGDTQYF,TGTGCCAGCACCGACAGGGGCGATACGCAGTATTTT,TRBD1,TRBV6-1,many,TRBJ2-3
CSAREKQRGPSLIF,TGCAGTGCTAGAGAAAAACAGCGGGGGCCCAGTCTTATCTTT,NA,TRBV20-1,few,TRBJ1-4
CASSLFVGTGGSPLHF,TGTGCCAGCAGTTTATTTGTGGGCACGGGAGGATCACCCCTCCACTTT,NA,TRBV27,NA,TRBJ1-6
CAWSVGKTDAGDTQYF,TGTGCCTGGAGTGTAGGGAAGACGGACGCAGGAGATACGCAGTATTTT,NA,TRBV30,many,TRBJ2-3
CASSPAPRETQYF,TGTGCCAGCAGCCCGGCCCCTAGGGAGACCCAGTACTTC,NA,TRBV7-2,many,TRBJ2-5
CSARGQQGGPYEQYF,TGCAGTGCTAGAGGCCAACAGGGGGGACCCTACGAGCAGTACTTC,TRBD1,TRBV20-1,few,TRBJ2-7
CASSLVRGSTDTQYF,TGTGCCAGCAGCTTGGTCAGGGGAAGCACAGATACGCAGTATTTT,NA,TRBV5-4,few,TRBJ2-3
CASSSYLGTDTQYF,TGTGCCAGCAGCTCGTACCTCGGGACAGATACGCAGTATTTT,NA,TRBV7-2,many,TRBJ2-3
CASSRLAGGYEEQYF,TGTGCCAGCAGTCGACTAGCGGGAGGGTATGAGGAGCAGTACTTC,TRBD2,TRBV6-2/TRBV6-3,NA,TRBJ2-7
CASSLRGGPMDEQYF,TGTGCCAGCAGCTTACGGGGGGGTCCTATGGACGAGCAGTACTTC,TRBD2,TRBV7-9,many,TRBJ2-7
CASSFPETGTYEQYF,TGTGCCAGCAGCTTTCCTGAGACAGGGACCTACGAGCAGTACTTC,TRBD1,TRBV7-9,many,TRBJ2-7
CATMLGRRTHISTDTQYF,TGTGCCACAATGCTGGGACGGAGAACCCATATTTCCACAGATACGCAGTATTTT,NA,TRBV6-5,few,TRBJ2-3
CATLGGGNEQFF,TGTGCCACCCTGGGTGGCGGCAATGAGCAGTTCTTC,NA,TRBV12-3/TRBV12-4,NA,TRBJ2-1
CASSPEIRGTEAFF,TGTGCCAGCAGTCCCGAAATTAGGGGAACTGAAGCTTTCTTT,NA,TRBV12-3/TRBV12-4,many,TRBJ1-1
CASRPSSGEKLFF,TGTGCCAGCAGGCCGTCCTCAGGTGAAAAACTGTTTTTT,NA,TRBV7-2,many,TRBJ1-4
CASSLSGEETQYF,TGTGCCAGCAGTTTATCAGGGGAAGAGACCCAGTACTTC,NA,TRBV28,many,TRBJ2-5
CSAIPTGLGYGHDEQFF,TGCAGTGCTATCCCGACGGGACTAGGCTACGGTCACGATGAGCAGTTCTTC,TRBD2,TRBV20-1,NA,TRBJ2-1
CASSILGLSSEAFF,TGTGCCAGTAGTATTCTGGGCCTTTCTTCTGAAGCTTTCTTT,NA,TRBV19,NA,TRBJ1-1
CASSSQPGGGRGYTF,TGTGCCAGCAGCTCACAACCAGGAGGAGGGCGCGGCTACACCTTC,NA,TRBV7-2,many,TRBJ1-2
CASSPPGLATDTQYF,TGTGCCAGCAGTCCTCCGGGACTAGCAACAGATACGCAGTATTTT,TRBD2,TRBV12-3/TRBV12-4,many,TRBJ2-3
CASSSTGGYEQYF,TGTGCCAGCAGTTCGACAGGGGGCTACGAGCAGTACTTC,TRBD1,TRBV6-1,NA,TRBJ2-7
CASSPQASGGDQETQYF,TGTGCCAGCAGCCCCCAGGCTAGCGGGGGGGACCAAGAGACCCAGTACTTC,TRBD2,TRBV7-2,many,TRBJ2-5
CASRDNQETQYF,TGCGCCAGCCGCGACAACCAAGAGACCCAGTACTTC,NA,TRBV5-1,NA,TRBJ2-5
CASSLPGQGNEQFF,TGTGCCAGCAGCCTCCCGGGACAGGGGAATGAGCAGTTCTTC,TRBD1,TRBV7-9,many,TRBJ2-1
CASGIVAGTGYGYTF,TGTGCCAGCGGAATTGTCGCCGGGACAGGGTACGGCTACACCTTC,TRBD1,TRBV6-9,NA,TRBJ1-2
CASTWGMGTTEAFF,TGTGCCAGCACCTGGGGGATGGGTACCACTGAAGCTTTCTTT,NA,TRBV12-3/TRBV12-4,NA,TRBJ1-1
CASGLFLDRGSRSPLHF,TGTGCTAGTGGTTTGTTCCTAGACAGGGGATCGAGATCACCCCTCCACTTT,TRBD1,TRBV12-5,many,TRBJ1-6
CASSLATQGLAGGNIQYF,TGTGCCAGCAGCTTAGCGACCCAGGGACTAGCGGGCGGAAACATTCAGTACTTC,TRBD2,TRBV7-2,few,TRBJ2-4
CASSVKGGTEAFF,TGTGCCAGCAGTGTTAAAGGCGGGACTGAAGCTTTCTTT,NA,TRBV25-1,few,TRBJ1-1
CASSTTSYSTDTQYF,TGTGCCAGTAGTACAACATCTTATAGCACAGATACGCAGTATTTT,NA,TRBV19,many,TRBJ2-3
CASSVQGGYTF,TGTGCCAGCAGTGTTCAAGGGGGCTACACCTTC,NA,TRBV25-1,many,TRBJ1-2
CASRRQGSEGGTQYF,TGTGCCAGCAGAAGACAGGGCTCCGAGGGGGGGACCCAGTACTTC,NA,TRBV27,NA,TRBJ2-5
CASSSRGTGGSDEKLFF,TGTGCCAGCAGCTCACGGGGGACAGGGGGCTCGGACGAAAAACTGTTTTTT,TRBD1,TRBV7-2,many,TRBJ1-4
CASSLPGTFYEQYF,TGTGCCAGCAGCTTACCGGGGACCTTTTACGAGCAGTACTTC,NA,TRBV7-2,many,TRBJ2-7
CASHLVGQGKSEQYF,TGTGCCAGCCACCTAGTGGGACAGGGGAAGAGCGAGCAGTACTTC,TRBD1,TRBV7-2,many,TRBJ2-7
CAIRQGAMNTEAFF,TGTGCCATCAGACAGGGGGCTATGAACACTGAAGCTTTCTTT,TRBD1,TRBV10-3,few,TRBJ1-1
CSAPRPGSANTEAFF,TGCAGTGCTCCCCGCCCGGGGTCGGCGAACACTGAAGCTTTCTTT,NA,TRBV20-1,NA,TRBJ1-1
CASSLGGGGSYNEQFF,TGTGCCAGCAGCTTGGGCGGGGGGGGGTCCTACAATGAGCAGTTCTTC,TRBD2,TRBV5-4,NA,TRBJ2-1
CASSEYGTGGEKLFF,TGTGCCAGCAGCGAATACGGGACAGGTGGTGAAAAACTGTTTTTT,TRBD1,TRBV7-8,many,TRBJ1-4
CASKAGQAAEAFF,TGCGCCAGTAAGGCGGGACAGGCCGCAGAAGCTTTCTTT,TRBD1,TRBV10-1,NA,TRBJ1-1
CASSLYGTGERRRNNEQFF,TGTGCCAGCAGCTTATATGGGACAGGGGAAAGGCGACGAAACAATGAGCAGTTCTTC,TRBD1,TRBV7-2,many,TRBJ2-1
CASSLWHSNQPQHF,TGTGCCAGCAGCTTATGGCATAGCAATCAGCCCCAGCATTTT,NA,TRBV7-8,many,TRBJ1-5
CASSYSIQIGAEQYF,TGTGCCAGCAGTTACTCGATCCAGATCGGGGCCGAGCAGTACTTC,NA,TRBV6-2/TRBV6-3,many,TRBJ2-7
CASSLDPVGNTEAFF,TGTGCCAGCAGCTTAGATCCCGTGGGGAACACTGAAGCTTTCTTT,NA,TRBV7-2,many,TRBJ1-1
CASSLQGFEKLFF,TGTGCCAGCAGTTTACAAGGATTTGAAAAACTGTTTTTT,NA,TRBV12-3/TRBV12-4,few,TRBJ1-4
CASNPTGNNQPQHF,TGTGCCAGCAACCCGACAGGGAACAATCAGCCCCAGCATTTT,TRBD1,TRBV27,many,TRBJ1-5
CASETDRGRTEAFF,TGTGCCAGCGAAACTGACAGGGGGCGCACTGAAGCTTTCTTT,TRBD1,TRBV7-2,many,TRBJ1-1
CASSLLYGANEKLFF,TGTGCCAGCAGTCTACTGTACGGGGCTAATGAAAAACTGTTTTTT,NA,TRBV6-1,many,TRBJ1-4
CASSSAILGQPQHF,TGTGCCAGCAGCTCCGCAATATTAGGTCAGCCCCAGCATTTT,NA,TRBV7-2,many,TRBJ1-5
CASRSQGQGQPQHF,TGTGCCAGCAGGTCCCAGGGGCAGGGCCAGCCCCAGCATTTT,NA,TRBV12-3/TRBV12-4,NA,TRBJ1-5